The clone carrying this T cell receptor (beta chain) has a count of ten or more. The identical CDR3 is also encoded by other nucleotide sequences in the sample. Sequencing was performed with immunoSEQ multiplex PCR; in TCRdb, only in-frame clones are kept and a portion is missing. The sample lists some 1 million clones; about 75% were seen once. This sample stems from a study of shared clonotypes between healthy human individuals. Germline assignment: CDR1 MRHNA and CDR2 SNTAGT. The CDR3 has 14 amino acids. Trimming removed 3 bases from V and 5 bases from J, with 10 bases in between. This chain links TRBV6-4 with TRBJ2-2; D perhaps matches TRBD2 (5 bases). The TCR comes from a man aged 18 to 29 in good health. The specimen was memory CD4+ T cells sorted from blood. Documented subset: CD45RA-negative fraction. DNA of the CDR3: TGTGCCAGCAGTGAACAAAGAGGGACCGGGGAGCTGTTTTTT. Protein product: CASSEQRGTGELFF.